The rows below give T cell receptor beta chains drawn from one sample of a study of T cell changes during pregnancy in multiple sclerosis. TCRdb's table, derived via immunoSEQ multiplex PCR, lists solely in-frame clones and lacks some. Among 100,000 or so clones listed, more than 85% were seen once. The specimen was peripheral blood, collected in the second trimester of pregnancy. The receptors come from a female donor with multiple sclerosis, enrolled in a pregnancy study. The CDR3 runs from the conserved cysteine through the conserved F or W. A D gene is named only where the DNA matches it firmly. Where a row states a size, it is once, few, many or the class of an expanded clone; other rows omit it.

>NA|TRBD1|TRBV6-1|TRBJ1-4
CASRVVGQGIEKLFF
TGTGCCAGCAGGGTCGTTGGACAGGGGATCGAAAAACTGTTTTTT
>NA|NA|TRBV29-1|TRBJ2-7
CSVSTGTYEQYF
TGCAGCGTTTCGACAGGAACCTACGAGCAGTACTTC
>once|TRBD2|TRBV7-9|TRBJ2-1
CASSLGRATYNEQFF
TGTGCCAGCAGTCTAGGGAGGGCTACCTACAATGAGCAGTTCTTC
>NA|TRBD1|TRBV9|TRBJ2-2
CASSQVGTANTGELFF
TGTGCCAGCAGCCAAGTAGGGACAGCGAACACCGGGGAGCTGTTTTTT
>NA|NA|TRBV13|TRBJ2-3
CASSLGLGLATDTQYF
TGTGCCAGCAGCTTAGGCCTCGGCTTAGCAACAGATACGCAGTATTTT
>NA|TRBD2|TRBV29-1|TRBJ2-7
CSVTPLAGSSYEQYF
TGCAGCGTGACCCCTTTAGCGGGAAGCTCCTACGAGCAGTACTTC
>NA|NA|TRBV7-6|TRBJ2-7
CASSLVTGYEQYF
TGTGCCAGCAGCTTAGTGACGGGGTACGAGCAGTACTTC
>once|NA|TRBV30|TRBJ2-7
CAWRGGQVSSYEQYF
TGTGCCTGGAGAGGCGGGCAAGTCAGCTCCTACGAGCAGTACTTC
>NA|NA|TRBV11-1|TRBJ2-2
CASSSGDWITGELFF
TGTGCCAGCAGCTCCGGGGACTGGATCACCGGGGAGCTGTTTTTT
>NA|NA|TRBV27|TRBJ1-1
CASSPSSGAEAFF
TGTGCCAGCAGTCCCTCCTCCGGGGCTGAAGCTTTCTTT
>NA|TRBD2|TRBV7-2|TRBJ2-3
CASSLVSGRSSDTQYF
TGTGCCAGCAGCTTAGTTAGCGGGAGGTCGTCAGATACGCAGTATTTT
>NA|TRBD2|TRBV7-9|TRBJ2-6
CASSFLLPSGTGANVLTF
TGTGCCAGCAGCTTTCTCCTGCCTAGCGGGACTGGGGCCAACGTCCTGACTTTC
>NA|NA|TRBV2|TRBJ2-7
CASSGTGNEQYF
TGTGCCAGCAGTGGGACTGGGAACGAGCAGTACTTC
>NA|NA|TRBV7-6|TRBJ2-7
CASSLTGDFYEQYF
TGTGCCAGCAGCTTAACTGGGGACTTCTACGAGCAGTACTTC
>NA|NA|TRBV13|TRBJ2-7
CASSLYMAGPPYEQYF
TGTGCCAGCAGCTTATATATGGCGGGGCCTCCCTACGAGCAGTACTTC
>NA|NA|TRBV7-2|TRBJ2-6
CASSLVGRDSGANVLTF
TGTGCCAGCAGCTTAGTCGGTCGGGACTCTGGGGCCAACGTCCTGACTTTC
>NA|TRBD1|TRBV19|TRBJ1-5
CASTRQGDQPQHF
TGTGCCAGTACCCGACAGGGGGATCAGCCCCAGCATTTT
>once|NA|TRBV9|TRBJ1-1
CASSANRGGLNTEAFF
TGTGCCAGCAGCGCCAACCGTGGGGGGTTGAACACTGAAGCTTTCTTT
>NA|NA|TRBV11-2|TRBJ1-1
CASSPSPGTDTEAFF
TGTGCCAGCAGCCCCTCTCCGGGTACGGACACTGAAGCTTTCTTT
>NA|TRBD1|TRBV27|TRBJ2-6
CASSRQGLASGANVLTF
TGTGCCAGCAGTCGACAGGGGTTAGCCTCTGGGGCCAACGTCCTGACTTTC
>NA|NA|TRBV18|TRBJ1-5
CASSPDNYQPQHF
TGTGCCAGCTCACCAGACAATTATCAGCCCCAGCATTTT
>NA|TRBD2|TRBV4-2|TRBJ2-1
CASSQPTSRSNNEQFF
TGTGCCAGCAGCCAACCGACTAGCCGATCCAACAATGAGCAGTTCTTC